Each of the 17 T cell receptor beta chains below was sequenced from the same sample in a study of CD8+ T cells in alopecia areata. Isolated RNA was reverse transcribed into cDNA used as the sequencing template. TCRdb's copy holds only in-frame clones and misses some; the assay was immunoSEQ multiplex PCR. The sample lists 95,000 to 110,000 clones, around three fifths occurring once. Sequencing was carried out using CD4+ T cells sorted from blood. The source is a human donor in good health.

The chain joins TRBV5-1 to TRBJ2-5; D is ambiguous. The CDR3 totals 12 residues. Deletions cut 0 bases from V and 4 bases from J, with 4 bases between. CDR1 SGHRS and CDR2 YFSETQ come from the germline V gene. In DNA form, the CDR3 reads TGCGCCAGCAGCTTGGGAGCAGAGACCCAGTACTTC. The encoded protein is CASSLGAETQYF. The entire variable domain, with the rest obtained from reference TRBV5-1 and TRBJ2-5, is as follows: KAGVTQTPRYLIKTRGQQVTLSCSPISGHRSVSWYQQTPGQGLQFLFEYFSETQRNKGNFPGRFSGRQFSNSRSEMNVSTLELGDSALYLCASSLGAETQYFGPGTRLLVL.

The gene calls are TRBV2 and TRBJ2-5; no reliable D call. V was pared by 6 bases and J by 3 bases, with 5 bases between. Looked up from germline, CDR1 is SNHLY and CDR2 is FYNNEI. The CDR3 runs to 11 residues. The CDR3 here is CASSEEETQYF. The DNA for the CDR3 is TGTGCCAGCAGCGAGGAAGAGACCCAGTACTTC.

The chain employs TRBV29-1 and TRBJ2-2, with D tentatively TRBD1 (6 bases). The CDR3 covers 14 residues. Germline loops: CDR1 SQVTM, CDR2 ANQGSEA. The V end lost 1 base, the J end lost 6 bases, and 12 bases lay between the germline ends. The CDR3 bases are TGCAGCGTTGAAGCACAGGGAATCGCCGGGGAGCTGTTTTTT. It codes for CSVEAQGIAGELFF.

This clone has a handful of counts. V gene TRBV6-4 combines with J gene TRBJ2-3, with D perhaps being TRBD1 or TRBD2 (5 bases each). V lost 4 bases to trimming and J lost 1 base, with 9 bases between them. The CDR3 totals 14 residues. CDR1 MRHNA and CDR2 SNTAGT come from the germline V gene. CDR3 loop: CASSGLGGTDTQYF. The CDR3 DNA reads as TGTGCCAGCAGTGGTTTGGGGGGCACAGATACGCAGTATTTT.

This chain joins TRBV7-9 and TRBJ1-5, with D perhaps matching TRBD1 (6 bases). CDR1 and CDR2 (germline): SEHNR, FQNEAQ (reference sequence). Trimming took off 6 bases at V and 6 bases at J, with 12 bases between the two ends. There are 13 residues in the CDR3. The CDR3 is CASSEGGLQPQHF. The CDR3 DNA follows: TGTGCCAGCAGTGAGGGGGGACTTCAGCCCCAGCATTTT.

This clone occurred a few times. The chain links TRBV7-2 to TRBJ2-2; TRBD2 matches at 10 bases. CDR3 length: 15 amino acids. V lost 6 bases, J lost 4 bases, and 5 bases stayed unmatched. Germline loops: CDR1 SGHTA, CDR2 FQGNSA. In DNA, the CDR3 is TGTGCCAGCAGTTCGAGGACTAGCGGCACCGGGGAGCTGTTTTTT. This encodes CASSSRTSGTGELFF.

CDR3 in amino acids: CASSPFSDGQTYEQYF. In DNA form, the CDR3 reads TGTGCCAGCTCACCTTTTTCTGACGGACAGACCTACGAGCAGTACTTC. This rearrangement joins TRBV18 to TRBJ2-7, with D tentatively TRBD1 (6 bases). CDR3 length: 16 amino acids. V was trimmed by 3 bases and J by 2 bases, leaving 17 bases between them. CDR1 and CDR2 from the germline V gene are KGHSH and LQKENI.

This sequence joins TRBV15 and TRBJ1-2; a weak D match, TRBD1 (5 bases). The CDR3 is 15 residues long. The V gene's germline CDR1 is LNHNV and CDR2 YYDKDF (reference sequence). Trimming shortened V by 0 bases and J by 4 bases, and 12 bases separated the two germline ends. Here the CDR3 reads CATSREMGVPYGYTF. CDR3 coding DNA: TGTGCCACCAGCAGAGAAATGGGGGTGCCCTATGGCTACACCTTC.

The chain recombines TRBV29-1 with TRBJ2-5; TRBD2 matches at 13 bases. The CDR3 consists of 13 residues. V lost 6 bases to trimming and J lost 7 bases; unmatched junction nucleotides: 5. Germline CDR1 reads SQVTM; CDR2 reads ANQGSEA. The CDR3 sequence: CSVGTSGERTQYF. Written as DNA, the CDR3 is TGCAGCGTCGGGACTAGCGGGGAGAGGACCCAGTACTTC.

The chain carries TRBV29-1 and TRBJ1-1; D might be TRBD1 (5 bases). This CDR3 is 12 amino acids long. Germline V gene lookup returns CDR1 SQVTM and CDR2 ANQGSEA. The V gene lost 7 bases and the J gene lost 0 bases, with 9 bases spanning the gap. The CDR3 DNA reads TGCAGCGCGCGACAGTTGAACACTGAAGCTTTCTTT. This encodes CSARQLNTEAFF.

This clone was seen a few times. For the CDR3, the DNA is TGCAGCGTTGAAGATCGACAGGGCCGCAACTATGGCTACACCTTC. Protein sequence: CSVEDRQGRNYGYTF. The chain employs TRBV29-1 and TRBJ1-2; 7 nucleotides align to TRBD1. The germline gives CDR1 SQVTM, CDR2 ANQGSEA. This CDR3 spans 15 amino acids. Trimming cost V 0 bases and J 2 bases; bases outside gene matches: 6.

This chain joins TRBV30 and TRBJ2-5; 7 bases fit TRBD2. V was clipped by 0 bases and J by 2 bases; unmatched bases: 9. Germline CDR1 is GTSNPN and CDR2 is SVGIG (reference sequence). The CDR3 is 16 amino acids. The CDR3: CAWSVTASGPQETQYF. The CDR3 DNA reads TGTGCCTGGAGTGTAACGGCTAGCGGTCCTCAAGAGACCCAGTACTTC.

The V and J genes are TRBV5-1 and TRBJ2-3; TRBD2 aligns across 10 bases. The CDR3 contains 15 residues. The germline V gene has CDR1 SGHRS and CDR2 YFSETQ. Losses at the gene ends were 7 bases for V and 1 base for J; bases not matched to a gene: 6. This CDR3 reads CASYPGTSGTDTQYF. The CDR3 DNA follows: TGCGCCAGCTATCCCGGGACTAGCGGCACAGATACGCAGTATTTT. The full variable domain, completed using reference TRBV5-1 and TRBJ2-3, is KAGVTQTPRYLIKTRGQQVTLSCSPISGHRSVSWYQQTPGQGLQFLFEYFSETQRNKGNFPGRFSGRQFSNSRSEMNVSTLELGDSALYLCASYPGTSGTDTQYFGPGTRLTVL.

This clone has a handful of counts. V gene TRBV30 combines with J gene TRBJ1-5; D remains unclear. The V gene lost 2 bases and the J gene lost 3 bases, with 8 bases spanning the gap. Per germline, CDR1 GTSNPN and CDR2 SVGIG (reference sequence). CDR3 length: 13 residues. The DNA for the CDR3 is TGTGCCTGGAGTAAAGGGTCCAATCAGCCCCAGCATTTT. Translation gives CAWSKGSNQPQHF.

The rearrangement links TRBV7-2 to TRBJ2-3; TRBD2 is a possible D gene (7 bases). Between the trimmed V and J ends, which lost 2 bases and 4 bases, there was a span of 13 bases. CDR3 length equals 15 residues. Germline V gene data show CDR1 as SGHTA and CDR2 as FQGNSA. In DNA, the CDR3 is TGTGCCAGCAGCTTATGGGGGGGCCGGGCAGATACGCAGTATTTT. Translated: CASSLWGGRADTQYF. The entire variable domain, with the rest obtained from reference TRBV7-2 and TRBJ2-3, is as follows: GAGVSQSPSNKVTEKGKDVELRCDPISGHTALYWYRQSLGQGLEFLIYFQGNSAPDKSGLPSDRFSAERTGGSVSTLTIQRTQQEDSAVYLCASSLWGGRADTQYFGPGTRLTVL.

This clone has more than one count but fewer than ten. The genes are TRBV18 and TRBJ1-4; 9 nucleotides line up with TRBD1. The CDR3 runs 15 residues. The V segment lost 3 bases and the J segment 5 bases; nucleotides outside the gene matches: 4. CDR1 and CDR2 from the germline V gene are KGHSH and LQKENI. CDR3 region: CASSPGQGWNEKLFF. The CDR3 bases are TGTGCCAGCTCACCGGGACAGGGTTGGAATGAAAAACTGTTTTTT.

CDR3: CASSPRQGGFEQYF. The CDR3 DNA sequence: TGTGCCAGCTCACCCCGACAAGGAGGGTTCGAGCAGTACTTC. This chain uses TRBV18 with TRBJ2-7, with D possibly being TRBD2 (6 bases). This CDR3 is 14 amino acids long. In germline, CDR1 is KGHSH, CDR2 LQKENI. The V end was cut by 3 bases, the J end by 6 bases, with 15 bases between. The complete variable domain, with remaining parts taken from reference TRBV18 and TRBJ2-7, reads NAGVMQNPRHLVRRRGQEARLRCSPMKGHSHVYWYRQLPEEGLKFMVYLQKENIIDESGMPKERFSAEFPKEGPSILRIQQVVRGDSAAYFCASSPRQGGFEQYFGPGTRLTVT.